The 14 T cell receptor beta chains given below trace back to one sample, sequenced in a study of T cell changes during pregnancy in multiple sclerosis (dated by TCRdb to about 2019). Libraries were built with the immunoSEQ multiplex PCR assay. As stored in TCRdb, this immuneACCESS dataset retains in-frame rearrangements with V and J assigned. A fraction of the clones does not appear; measured against another copy, unresolved V genes explain less than half of the discrepancy, and the remainder lacks a known reason. The sample yields about 43,000 clones; approximately 91% were counted once. The leading ten clones occupy about 1.5% of the sample. Specimen: PBMCs (not recorded whether the cells were cultured). These receptors were taken from a female donor with multiple sclerosis, enrolled in a pregnancy study.

V is TRBV7-2 and J is TRBJ2-1; D gene unclear. The length of the CDR3 is 14 residues. Germline values: CDR1 SGHTA, CDR2 FQGNSA. V lost 3 bases and J 6 bases, leaving 12 bases between the germline ends. The DNA for the CDR3 is TGTGCCAGCAGCTTTAGTCCTAGTGGCAATGAGCAGTTCTTC. Translation: CASSFSPSGNEQFF.

The chain couples TRBV7-2 to TRBJ2-7, with D possibly being TRBD2 (6 bases). The V and J ends lost 2 bases and 6 bases respectively, with 17 bases between them. CDR3 length: 15 residues. Germline V gives CDR1 SGHTA, CDR2 FQGNSA. The CDR3 loop is CASSLFYGSISEQYF. The CDR3 DNA follows: TGTGCCAGCAGCTTATTTTACGGGAGTATCTCCGAGCAGTACTTC.

This chain joins TRBV6-4 and TRBJ1-5, with TRBD1 matching over 7 bases. Germline CDR1 MRHNA, CDR2 SNTAGT. The CDR3 length is 14 residues. The ends lost 2 bases at V and 9 bases at J; junction bases unmatched: 7. CDR3 residues: CASSDLGTGVPQHF. In nucleotides, the CDR3 is TGTGCCAGCAGTGACCTGGGAACAGGGGTGCCCCAGCATTTT.

The V call is TRBV5-1, the J call TRBJ1-1, with 8 bases fitting TRBD1. With 4 bases clipped from V and 1 base from J, the junction kept 3 bases outside the gene matches. The CDR3 runs 14 residues. Germline V gene lookup returns CDR1 SGHRS and CDR2 YFSETQ. The CDR3 region is CASSGGTGNTEAFF. The DNA of the CDR3 is TGCGCCAGCAGCGGCGGGACAGGGAACACTGAAGCTTTCTTT.

The chain uses TRBV21-1 and TRBJ1-2. TRBV21-1 has pseudogene status. The CDR3 is 16 amino acids. CDR3 loop: CASSKLLRMSNYGYTF. CDR3 DNA: TGTGCCAGCAGCAAACTATTGCGAATGTCTAACTATGGCTACACCTTC.

The chain uses TRBV25-1 and TRBJ1-3; D unresolved. Germline CDR1 is MGHDK and CDR2 is SYGVNS. V lost 6 bases and J lost 4, with 4 bases in between. The CDR3 runs to 11 residues. The CDR3 region is CASRRGNTIYF. CDR3 nucleotides: TGTGCCAGCAGGCGGGGAAACACCATATATTTT.

The chain couples TRBV6-4 to TRBJ1-2; D unclear. V lost 5 bases, J lost 8 bases, and 15 bases lay in between. The length of the CDR3 is 13 residues. Germline V CDR1 and CDR2: MRHNA, SNTAGT. This CDR3 reads CASSIDTLGGYTF. CDR3 nucleotide sequence: TGTGCCAGCAGTATAGACACCCTAGGGGGCTACACCTTC.

This sequence joins TRBV18 and TRBJ2-5, with a tentative D call TRBD2 (6 bases). The germline V gene encodes CDR1 KGHSH and CDR2 LQKENI. This CDR3 has 15 residues. V was clipped by 2 bases and J by 5 bases, with 15 bases between them. CDR3 DNA sequence: TGTGCCAGCTCACCAGAGGGGACTGGCCGGGAGACCCAGTACTTC. The encoded protein is CASSPEGTGRETQYF.

V is TRBV30 and J is TRBJ1-5; D possibly corresponds to TRBD1 (5 bases). The length of the CDR3 is 13 residues. Germline V gives CDR1 GTSNPN, CDR2 SVGIG (reference sequence). With 1 base removed from V and 9 bases from J, the gap between germline ends came to 13 bases. The CDR3, as DNA: TGTGCCTGGAGTGGACAGCCGTCCGGGCCCCAGCATTTT. Translated, it gives CAWSGQPSGPQHF.

The V call is TRBV28, the J call TRBJ1-5, with D possibly TRBD1 on 6 matching bases. This CDR3 has 14 residues. The V gene lost 2 bases and the J gene lost 5 bases, with 10 bases spanning the gap. Germline V lookup: CDR1 MDHEN, CDR2 SYDVKM. The CDR3 here is CASSLGGGYQPQHF. As DNA, the CDR3 is TGTGCCAGCAGTTTAGGGGGGGGCTATCAGCCCCAGCATTTT.

The chain joins TRBV10-1 to TRBJ2-7, with a possible D match to TRBD1 (6 bases). Germline CDR1 reads WNHNN; CDR2 reads SYGVQD (reference sequence). V was cut by 2 bases and J by 4 bases, with 12 bases left in between. The CDR3 loop spans 14 amino acids. The CDR3 loop is CASSENRDPYEQYF. CDR3 nucleotides: TGCGCCAGCAGTGAGAACAGGGACCCTTACGAGCAGTACTTC.

This chain connects TRBV6-6 to TRBJ2-5, with TRBD1 as a possible D gene (6 bases). The length of the CDR3 is 15 residues. The V gene lost 7 bases and the J gene lost 5 bases, with 20 bases spanning the gap. Germline lookup yields CDR1 MNHNY and CDR2 SVGAGI (reference sequence). The DNA for the CDR3 is TGTGCCAGCACCCACGGCGACAGGAGGCGGGAGACCCAGTACTTC. Translated: CASTHGDRRRETQYF.

The chain joins TRBV30 to TRBJ2-1; D tentatively fits TRBD1 or TRBD2 (6 bases each). The CDR3 runs to 14 residues. Germline CDR1 and CDR2: GTSNPN and SVGIG (reference sequence). Trimming stripped 3 bases from V and 4 bases from J, with 13 bases between. The CDR3 DNA reads as TGTGCCTGGAGCGCGGGGACACAATACAATGAGCAGTTCTTC. This codes for CAWSAGTQYNEQFF.

The chain links TRBV5-5 to TRBJ2-1, with D possibly TRBD1 on 6 matching bases. Germline V lookup: CDR1 SGHKS, CDR2 YYEKEE (reference sequence). The ends were cut back, 1 base at V and 12 bases at J, with 11 bases in the middle. This CDR3 comprises 12 residues. The DNA of the CDR3 is TGTGCCAGCAGCTTGAGGACAGTCTTGCAGTTCTTC. Translating gives CASSLRTVLQFF.